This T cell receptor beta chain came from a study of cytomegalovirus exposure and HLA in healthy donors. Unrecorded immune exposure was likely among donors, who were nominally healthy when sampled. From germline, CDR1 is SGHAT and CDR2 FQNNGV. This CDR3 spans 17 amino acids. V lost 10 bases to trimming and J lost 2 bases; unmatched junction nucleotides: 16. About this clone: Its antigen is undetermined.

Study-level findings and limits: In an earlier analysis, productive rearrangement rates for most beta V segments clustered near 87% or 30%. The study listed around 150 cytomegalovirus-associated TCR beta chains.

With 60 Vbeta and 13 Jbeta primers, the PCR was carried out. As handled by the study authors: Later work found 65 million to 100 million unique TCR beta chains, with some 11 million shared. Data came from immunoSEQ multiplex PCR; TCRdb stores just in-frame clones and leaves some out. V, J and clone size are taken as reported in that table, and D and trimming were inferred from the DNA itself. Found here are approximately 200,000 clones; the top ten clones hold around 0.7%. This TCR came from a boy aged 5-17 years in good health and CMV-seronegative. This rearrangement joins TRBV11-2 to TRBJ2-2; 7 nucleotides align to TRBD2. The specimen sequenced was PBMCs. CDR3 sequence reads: CATPLERGLPNTGELFF. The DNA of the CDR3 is TGTGCCACCCCTCTGGAGCGGGGACTACCCAACACCGGGGAGCTGTTTTTT. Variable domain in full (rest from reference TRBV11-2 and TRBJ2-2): EAGVAQSPRYKIIEKRQSVAFWCNPISGHATLYWYQQILGQGPKLLIQFQNNGVVDDSQLPKDRFSAERLKGVDSTLKIQPAKLEDSAVYLCATPLERGLPNTGELFFGEGSRLTVL.